Below, one T cell receptor beta chain is given with its context. Only a few counts were recorded for this clonotype. Its antigen is still unknown. Per-base quality was not reported, and no clone a single base away is much larger than it. This entry comes from a study of regulatory T cells in long-lasting Graves disease (dated by TCRdb to the early 2020s). About the study as a whole: In the newly diagnosed Graves' disease group, patients had been taking antithyroid drugs for less than 3 months. TCR sequencing covered around 13 persistent and 20 newly diagnosed Graves' disease patients, some 33 samples in total. The study took place in China and was registered as a clinical trial. Persistent Graves' disease patients were compared with newly diagnosed Graves' disease patients by peripheral blood TCR sequencing and RNA sequencing.

What the work shows at the level of the full study, not this receptor alone: Sequencing and analysis were limited to the TCR beta chain. Only peripheral blood was studied, because thyroid tissue, the primary lesion, was inaccessible. As a limitation, the authors acknowledged that the small sample size may reduce accuracy. TRBV28, TRBJ1-2 and TRBJ2-5 were preferentially used in persistent disease, while TRBV20-1 and TRBJ2-1 were favored in newly diagnosed disease. Persistent patients shared more public clonotypes among themselves (around 2,700) than newly diagnosed patients did (approximately 970). Lower TCR Shannon entropy and fewer highly expanded clones were observed in persistent Graves' disease patients than in newly diagnosed patients, which suggested clonal expansion.

CDR1 SEHNR and CDR2 FQNEAQ were looked up in the germline V gene (reference sequence). Including cysteine and phenylalanine, the CDR3 has 15 amino acids. The sequence is cut down to CDR3 DNA, 45 bases in frame from base 1. Between the V and J ends, shortened by 4 bases and 2 bases respectively, the junction contains 9 bases. This specimen's time point label, per the study, means: newly diagnosed GD, antithyroid drugs for less than 3 months. For both TCR sequencing and RNA sequencing, RNA was extracted from PBMCs using TRIzol. Graves' disease was diagnosed according to American Thyroid Association guidelines. The patients came from an endocrinology department in Xi'an, China. Each patient gave 9 to 10 milliliters of peripheral blood, collected in an EDTA anticoagulant tube. Ficoll Paque Plus density gradient separation was used to isolate PBMCs, and no additional T cell sorting was done. An Agilent 2100 Bioanalyzer and agarose gel were used to assess RNA quality, and a NanoDrop 2000 was used to measure RNA concentration.

The library was generated by multiplex PCR. The instrument given in TCRdb is Illumina HiSeq 4000. TCR beta libraries were built with iRepertoire HTBI primers and Arm-PCR amplification of CDR3 regions. Before sequencing, the PCR products underwent gel purification. In the paper's pipeline: Gene usage analysis of CDR3 amino acid clonotypes relied on the approximately 60 TRBV and over 13 TRBJ segments identified across samples. Filtered high-quality paired reads were merged into contigs using COPE and FqMerger. Contigs were aligned with BLAST to IMGT TRBV, TRBD and TRBJ reference genes, and CDR3 was defined per IMGT. Highly expanded clones were defined as clonotypes with a frequency above 0.1%. Shannon entropy was used to measure repertoire diversity, and the Gini coefficient was used to measure V-J evenness. Public clonotypes were defined as clonotypes shared by more than one individual. The public reads were reanalyzed by TCRdb: fastp trimming at Q25, MiXCR alignment, in-frame beta chains only. When rows share a CDR3 protein, they turn into one entry using the most common DNA and genes. These V and J calls originate from TCRdb's pipeline instead of the authors' own analysis. The sample table lists 500,000 or so distinct CDR3 sequences, around 15% of them with a count of one. Clones ranked in the top ten supply 10% to 15% of the sample.

The same data also went into a second study, on T cells in Graves' hyperthyroidism and ophthalmopathy. As described in the second report: Graves' hyperthyroidism was defined as stable when no progression to ophthalmopathy occurred over 18 months of follow-up. The hyperthyroidism patients were between 18 and 65 years old and newly diagnosed, with a disease duration of less than 2 months. Exclusion was applied to patients with uncontrolled infections, other autoimmune diseases, pregnancy or lactation. Diagnoses were established on the basis of clinical symptoms, serum thyroxine and TRAb, thyroid ultrasound, and orbital computed tomography. A first-round RT-PCR of the TCR CDR3 used the HTBI primer set with the Qiagen OneStep RT-PCR kit. Most expanded thyroid clonotypes (frequency above 0.001) were also found in blood, which suggests that blood repertoires may mirror thyroid immune responses. Ophthalmopathy was separated from stable hyperthyroidism by a 13 V-J signature model, with 87.88% sensitivity and about 81% specificity obtained in cross-validation and 80%/75% obtained in testing. During validation, the model predicted progression to ophthalmopathy a median of about 5.9 months ahead of onset, with roughly 65% sensitivity and around 73% specificity. A discovery cohort of about a hundred patients, 43 with Graves' ophthalmopathy and under 60 with stable Graves' hyperthyroidism, was used to find distinguishing TCR V-J signatures. An independent validation cohort of about 20 hyperthyroidism patients and 15 or so patients who later progressed to ophthalmopathy tested prospective prediction of ophthalmopathy. For training and testing, the roughly 93 patients in the discovery cohort were randomly divided in a 7:3 ratio. In addition, the study compared T-cell repertoires in thyroid tissue and in blood from a handful of Graves' hyperthyroidism patients. Following sampling, methimazole starting at 30 mg daily was given to hyperthyroidism patients, and high-dose intravenous methylprednisolone was given to ophthalmopathy patients. Libraries were constructed in a second round of multiplex PCR, after which size selection and purification were carried out. The libraries were sequenced on an Illumina HiSeq2000 using paired-end 100 bp reads. Raw data were processed with SOAPnuke, discarding reads with adapters, uncalled bases, mean Phred below 15, or no exact constant-primer or identifier match. High-quality paired reads were merged with COPE v1.2.5, and unique nucleotide sequences were defined as clonotypes. MiTCR v1.1 was used to align clonotypes to the IMGT TRBV, TRBD and TRBJ reference segments. The analysis included only V-J combinations with a frequency above 0.0001, which together covered roughly 99% of the repertoires. The TCS score was defined as the ratio of F50 (clonal expansion) to E x V (chaos), calculated using BLOSUM62-based TCRdist between CDR3 peptides within each V-J. Welch's t-statistics and random forest reduced roughly 500 V-J features to about 12, which were used in a naive Bayes classifier (R e1071). No statistical method was used to fix the sample size in advance, and group allocation was not hidden from the investigators. TCR Vbeta CDR3 sequencing of 130 to 150 peripheral blood samples (under 45 ophthalmopathy, some 75 hyperthyroidism and approximately 17 progressor patients) is reported in the paper.

The sample consisted of peripheral blood mononuclear cells (PBMCs), taken at new diagnosis, from a patient treated with antithyroid drugs. The rearranged segments are TRBV7-9 and TRBJ2-6; confidence is insufficient to name the D gene. The source of this sequence is a man in his forties or fifties with Graves disease. Donor details come from another sample of the same person, matched by shared clones. The CDR3 corresponds to CASSSPDTGANVLTF. The DNA sequence reads TGTGCCAGCAGCTCGCCAGATACTGGGGCCAACGTCCTGACTTTC.